This paragraph reports one TCR beta chain. Clinical Activity Scores of at least 3, NOSPECS grades of at least 4 and durations under 3 months characterized ophthalmopathy patients. This sample is drawn from a study of T cells in Graves' hyperthyroidism and ophthalmopathy. Template material for amplifying TCR beta CDR3 regions consisted of RNA transcripts. Researchers ran a first-round RT-PCR on the TCR CDR3 using the HTBI primer set. TCRdb re-called the multiplex PCR reads with MiXCR, one entry per CDR3 protein. The sample gives hundreds of thousands of distinct CDR3 sequences, roughly 15% of which show up once; around 12% is in the top ten. This TCR came from a woman aged 45-59 years with Graves' ophthalmopathy. The sample taken for sequencing was blood.

Here the CDR3 reads CASSLGLAGGDRTDTQYF. CDR3 DNA sequence: TGTGCCAGCAGCTTGGGACTAGCGGGAGGTGATAGGACAGATACGCAGTATTTT. The J gene is TRBJ2-3, the V gene TRBV5-6; 13 bases are a match to TRBD2. Trimming took 0 bases from V and 3 from J; bases not matched to a gene: 7. CDR1 is SGHDT, CDR2 YYEEEE, per germline. The CDR3 has 18 amino acids.